This T cell receptor beta chain was sequenced during a study of cytotoxic CD8 clonotypes in ibrutinib-treated CLL. A note on this clone: At one end, the junction sequence differs from germline, possibly due to a read error.

Libraries were prepared by immunoSEQ multiplex PCR; TCRdb keeps only in-frame clonotypes and omits some of them. In the table there are roughly 130,000 clones, around 80% of which are singletons. Germline lookup yields CDR1 MNHNY and CDR2 SVGAGI (reference sequence). This CDR3 comprises 14 residues. This chain connects TRBV6-6 to TRBJ2-1, with D perhaps TRBD1 or TRBD2 (6 bases each). The clonotype was recovered from a human donor with chronic lymphocytic leukemia. Sequencing was performed on PBMCs, taken after 12 months of ibrutinib treatment. The CDR3 here is CASSYTGAYNEQLF. In nucleotides, the CDR3 is TGTGCCAGCAGTTACACGGGGGCGTACAATGAGCAGCTCTTC.